The 28 T cell receptor beta chains below all came from one sample that was sequenced in a study of blood T cell repertoires in COVID-19. TCRdb's table, derived via immunoSEQ multiplex PCR, lists solely in-frame clones and lacks some. The data hold under 200,000 clones, with approximately 83% observed a single time. Material for sequencing was peripheral blood. These receptors were taken from a man aged 70-80 years who had recovered from COVID-19.

As DNA, the CDR3 is TGTGCCAGCAGCCCACAGGGGGCCCCTGGAAACACCATATATTTT. Translated, it gives CASSPQGAPGNTIYF. The gene calls are TRBV7-2 and TRBJ1-3, with TRBD1 matching 9 bases. V lost 5 bases and J lost 2; bases outside the gene matches: 4. The CDR3 spans 15 residues. Germline V lookup: CDR1 SGHTA, CDR2 FQGNSA.

This chain links TRBV6-5 with TRBJ1-2, with TRBD1 identical over 9 bases. The junction had 6 bases not matched to a gene; V was cut back by 6 bases and J by 7 bases. Germline CDR1 reads MNHEY; CDR2 reads SVGAGI. The CDR3 loop spans 13 amino acids. CDR3 nucleotide sequence: TGTGCCAGCAGGCCCACAGGGGGCGGTGGCTACACCTTC. It yields the protein CASRPTGGGGYTF.

This clone appeared once. The CDR3 bases are TGTGCCAGCAGCTTACTCAGGGGTAAAACCTACAATGAGCAGTTCTTC. The encoded protein is CASSLLRGKTYNEQFF. V gene TRBV11-2 combines with J gene TRBJ2-1, with a possible D match to TRBD1 (6 bases). In germline, CDR1 is SGHAT, CDR2 FQNNGV. The CDR3 totals 16 residues. V was pared by 2 bases and J by 2 bases, with 13 bases between.

The chain has TRBV18 and TRBJ2-2; 9 bases align to TRBD2. Germline CDR1 is KGHSH and CDR2 is LQKENI. The length of the CDR3 is 18 residues. V was clipped by 2 bases and J by 4 bases; unmatched bases: 11. CDR3 DNA: TGTGCCAGCTCACCAAGTCTCGCGGGAGGGCCCGGCACCGGGGAGCTGTTTTTT. It encodes CASSPSLAGGPGTGELFF.

The chain carries TRBV6-1 and TRBJ1-1; no firm D call. CDR1 MNHNS and CDR2 SASEGT come from the germline V gene. The CDR3 covers 16 residues. V was cut by 4 bases and J by 2 bases, with 17 bases left in between. The CDR3 DNA reads as TGTGCCAGCAGTGGGTATCTCGAGCTTTTTAACACTGAAGCTTTCTTT. This translates into CASSGYLELFNTEAFF.

V is TRBV5-6 and J is TRBJ2-5; D is perhaps TRBD2 (6 bases). CDR3 length: 15 residues. CDR1 is SGHDT, CDR2 YYEEEE, per germline. V lost 3 bases and J lost 4, with 16 bases in between. The CDR3 loop is CASSSGALGGETQYF. The CDR3 bases are TGTGCCAGCAGCTCCGGGGCGTTGGGGGGAGAGACCCAGTACTTC. The entire variable domain, with the rest obtained from reference TRBV5-6 and TRBJ2-5, is as follows: DAGVTQSPTHLIKTRGQQVTLRCSPKSGHDTVSWYQQALGQGPQFIFQYYEEEERQRGNFPDRFSGHQFPNYSSELNVNALLLGDSALYLCASSSGALGGETQYFGPGTRLLVL.

This clone was counted between two and nine times. The chain links TRBV19 to TRBJ1-5; unclear D gene. Per germline, CDR1 LNHDA and CDR2 SQIVND (reference sequence). Trimming pared 7 bases from V and 0 bases from J, leaving 10 bases between. CDR3 length: 14 amino acids. This CDR3 is CASTSIDSNQPQHF. The DNA of the CDR3 is TGTGCCAGTACATCAATAGATAGCAATCAGCCCCAGCATTTT.

V gene TRBV6-5 combines with J gene TRBJ2-7, with D maybe TRBD1 (6 bases). The CDR3 runs to 14 residues. With 5 bases removed from V and 3 bases from J, the gap between germline ends came to 14 bases. The germline CDR1 and CDR2 sequences are MNHEY and SVGAGI. In DNA form, the CDR3 reads TGTGCCAGCAGTCGGTCAGGGGTCCGCTACGAGCAGTACTTC. Translated, it gives CASSRSGVRYEQYF.

The V gene is TRBV9, the J gene TRBJ1-6, with 8 bases that match TRBD1. The CDR3 runs to 15 residues. Looked up from germline, CDR1 is SGDLS and CDR2 is YYNGEE. V trimming: 4 bases; J trimming: 8 bases; junction bases outside the gene matches: 8. The CDR3 DNA reads as TGTGCCAGCAGCAAAACGACAGGGGATTATTCACCCCTCCACTTT. The encoded protein is CASSKTTGDYSPLHF. Combining the CDR3 with reference TRBV9 and TRBJ1-6 gives the whole variable domain DSGVTQTPKHLITATGQRVTLRCSPRSGDLSVYWYQQSLDQGLQFLIQYYNGEERAKGNILERFSAQQFPDLHSELNLSSLELGDSALYFCASSKTTGDYSPLHFGNGTRLTVT.

The chain links TRBV6-6 to TRBJ2-4, with 10 bases matching TRBD2. The CDR3 runs to 19 residues. Germline V gives CDR1 MNHNY, CDR2 SVGAGI (reference sequence). The V and J ends lost 5 bases and 1 base, in that order; junction bases with no gene match: 14. CDR3 sequence (DNA): TGTGCCAGCAGTCCCTGGACTAGCGGAACAGAGGTGGCCAAAAACATTCAGTACTTC. Amino acids: CASSPWTSGTEVAKNIQYF.

The J gene is TRBJ2-5, the V gene TRBV25-1; 11 bases match TRBD1. V dropped 2 bases and J dropped 4; count of bases not matched to a gene: 3. Germline CDR1 MGHDK, CDR2 SYGVNS. The length of the CDR3 is 15 residues. CDR3 nucleotides: TGTGCCAGCAGTGAAACCGGGACAGGGGGAGAGACCCAGTACTTC. Protein product: CASSETGTGGETQYF.

CDR3 sequence reads: CASSYGRSRNTDTQYF. CDR3 DNA: TGTGCCAGCAGTTACGGCCGTTCTAGGAACACAGATACGCAGTATTTT. The J gene is TRBJ2-3, the V gene TRBV6-2 or TRBV6-3; D ambiguous. V was cut by 2 bases and J by 2 bases, with 14 bases left in between. The CDR3 is made up of 16 amino acids. Germline V gene lookup returns CDR1 MNHEY and CDR2 SVGEGT.

V gene TRBV4-1 combines with J gene TRBJ2-5, with TRBD1 identical over 11 bases. CDR1 MGHRA and CDR2 YSYEKL come from the germline V gene. V was clipped by 1 base and J by 0 bases; unmatched bases: 4. There are 17 residues in the CDR3. CDR3 bases: TGCGCCAGCAGCCAAGTCGGACAGGGGGCAAACCAAGAGACCCAGTACTTC. This sequence encodes CASSQVGQGANQETQYF.

The chain has TRBV5-4 and TRBJ1-2; no reliable D call. The ends were cut back, 5 bases at V and 8 bases at J, with 16 bases in the middle. The CDR3 runs 13 residues. The germline gives CDR1 SGHNT, CDR2 YYREEE (reference sequence). CDR3 bases: TGTGCCAGCAGATGGGCGGGGTCGGAGGGCTACACCTTC. Translating it yields CASRWAGSEGYTF.

This rearrangement joins TRBV23-1 to TRBJ2-5; 9 bases map to TRBD1. TRBV23-1 belongs to the ORF category, with a function that is uncertain. The CDR3 sequence is 15 residues long. Germline trimming cut 4 bases from V and 5 bases from J; bases unmatched to any gene: 8. The CDR3 loop reads CASSPGTGRSETQYF. CDR3 nucleotide sequence: TGCGCCAGCAGTCCCGGGACAGGGAGAAGTGAGACCCAGTACTTC.

The chain links TRBV3-1 (or the pseudogene TRBV3-2) to TRBJ1-2, with TRBD1 as a possible D gene (5 bases). Germline values: CDR1 LGHDT, CDR2 YNNKEL (reference sequence). V was pared by 4 bases and J by 0 bases, with 12 bases between. The CDR3 spans 15 residues. The CDR3 protein is CASSPGGVSNYGYTF. CDR3 coding DNA: TGTGCCAGCAGCCCTGGGGGGGTTTCTAACTATGGCTACACCTTC.

In its sample, this clone was seen once. The V call is TRBV28, the J call TRBJ1-1; D is perhaps TRBD1 (6 bases). The V and J ends lost 6 bases and 4 bases respectively, with 15 bases between them. Germline CDR1 reads MDHEN; CDR2 reads SYDVKM. CDR3 size: 14 residues. The DNA of the CDR3 is TGTGCCAGCAGCCGAAAAGGGGGGGTCACTGAAGCTTTCTTT. Translated, it gives CASSRKGGVTEAFF.

The rearrangement links TRBV2 to TRBJ1-4; D is possibly TRBD1 (6 bases). The V gene's germline CDR1 is SNHLY and CDR2 FYNNEI. V was cut by 6 bases and J by 4 bases, with 15 bases left in between. This CDR3 is built from 15 residues. The CDR3 DNA is TGTGCCAGCAGCCCGGACGGGACAAGTAATGAAAAACTGTTTTTT. Translated, it gives CASSPDGTSNEKLFF.

The chain carries TRBV5-5 and TRBJ2-3, with 7 bases aligning to TRBD1. Per germline, CDR1 SGHKS and CDR2 YYEKEE (reference sequence). The CDR3 runs 17 residues. The V segment lost 1 base and the J segment 2 bases; nucleotides outside the gene matches: 10. The DNA of the CDR3 is TGTGCCAGCAGCTTGAGGCCCGGGACAGTTGTCACAGATACGCAGTATTTT. Protein sequence: CASSLRPGTVVTDTQYF.

This chain connects TRBV7-2 to TRBJ2-7; 8 nucleotides line up with TRBD2. Germline-derived CDR1 and CDR2 are SGHTA and FQGNSA. CDR3 length: 16 residues. V lost 0 bases, J lost 4 bases, and 8 bases stayed unmatched. The CDR3 sequence: CASSLAEAGEGYEQYF. The CDR3 nucleotides read TGTGCCAGCAGCTTAGCTGAAGCGGGAGAAGGTTACGAGCAGTACTTC.

This clone came up a few times. The chain uses TRBV7-3 and TRBJ2-1; the D gene is possibly TRBD1 (6 bases). This CDR3 has 14 amino acids. CDR1 is SGHTA and CDR2 is FQGTGA in the germline V gene. Trimming removed 2 bases from V and 2 bases from J, with 7 bases in between. CDR3 region: CASSLAGAYNEQFF. CDR3 nucleotide sequence: TGTGCCAGCAGCTTAGCAGGGGCCTACAATGAGCAGTTCTTC.

The chain employs TRBV7-2 and TRBJ1-6; no definite D call. The CDR3 runs 15 residues. Germline loops: CDR1 SGHTA, CDR2 FQGNSA. Trimming removed 0 bases at V and 7 bases at J, with 10 bases between. The CDR3 nucleotides read TGTGCCAGCAGCTTAGCGGGGAGGTCGAATTCACCCCTCCACTTT. It translates to CASSLAGRSNSPLHF.

This chain joins TRBV6-5 and TRBJ2-7; a possible D gene is TRBD2 (5 bases). The V and J ends lost 1 base and 2 bases respectively, with 9 bases between them. Germline V gene data show CDR1 as MNHEY and CDR2 as SVGAGI. The CDR3 runs to 14 residues. CDR3 sequence (DNA): TGTGCCAGCAGTTACTACGAGGGCGCCTACGAGCAGTACTTC. This gives the protein CASSYYEGAYEQYF.

V is TRBV3-1 (or the pseudogene TRBV3-2) and J is TRBJ1-2; 7 bases line up with TRBD1. Germline CDR1 reads LGHDT; CDR2 reads YNNKEL (reference sequence). This CDR3 contains 14 residues. Trimming removed 0 bases from V and 7 bases from J; junction bases left unmatched: 5. Here the CDR3 reads CASSQDETGSGYTF. CDR3 nucleotide sequence: TGTGCCAGCAGCCAAGATGAGACAGGGAGTGGCTACACCTTC.

The chain recombines TRBV4-1 with TRBJ1-4; TRBD1 matches at 7 bases. The J segment lost 3 bases and the V segment lost 4 bases, leaving 8 bases of the junction unmatched. Germline V gene lookup returns CDR1 MGHRA and CDR2 YSYEKL. The CDR3 covers 16 residues. CDR3 in DNA: TGCGCCAGCAGCCTGGACAGGTTTGAAGCTAATGAAAAACTGTTTTTT. Its translation is CASSLDRFEANEKLFF.

This chain links TRBV7-9 with TRBJ2-1; 7 nucleotides align to TRBD2. The CDR3 has 14 amino acids. Germline V lookup: CDR1 SEHNR, CDR2 FQNEAQ (reference sequence). The V segment lost 0 bases and the J segment 8 bases; nucleotides outside the gene matches: 4. The CDR3: CASSLAGGPDEQFF. The CDR3 nucleotides read TGTGCCAGCAGCTTAGCGGGAGGGCCTGATGAGCAGTTCTTC.

The chain combines TRBV19 with TRBJ2-2; 8 positions match TRBD1. The germline V gene has CDR1 LNHDA and CDR2 SQIVND (reference sequence). Unmatched junction bases numbered 13, after V lost 3 bases and J lost 7 bases. The CDR3 length is 17 residues. CDR3 in DNA: TGTGCCAGTAGTATCCCCTCCCGGGACAGGCGGATCGGGGAGCTGTTTTTT. Translated, it gives CASSIPSRDRRIGELFF. The complete variable domain, with remaining parts taken from reference TRBV19 and TRBJ2-2, reads DGGITQSPKYLFRKEGQNVTLSCEQNLNHDAMYWYRQDPGQGLRLIYYSQIVNDFQKGDIAEGYSVSREKKESFPLTVTSAQKNPTAFYLCASSIPSRDRRIGELFFGEGSRLTVL.

The chain couples TRBV19 to TRBJ1-5; 7 bases agree with TRBD1. Germline V CDR1 and CDR2: LNHDA, SQIVND (reference sequence). Trimming removed 5 bases from V and 7 bases from J; junction bases left unmatched: 11. This CDR3 region has 15 residues. CDR3 protein: CASSSSDRVEQPQHF. CDR3 in DNA: TGTGCCAGTAGTTCCTCCGACAGGGTGGAGCAGCCCCAGCATTTT.